This TCR beta chain derives from a study of shared clonotypes between healthy human individuals. Only in-frame clones appear in the TCRdb table, and some are missing; sequencing was by immunoSEQ multiplex PCR. This sample has approximately 530,000 clones, with roughly 95% found just once. The CDR3 has 14 residues. The germline V and J ends were trimmed by 5 bases and 4 bases, with 17 bases remaining between them. The germline V gene has CDR1 SQVTM and CDR2 ANQGSEA. The rearrangement links TRBV29-1 to TRBJ1-2; D is undetermined. This receptor was taken from a woman under 40 in good health. Sequencing input: naive CD4+ T cells sorted from blood. Documented subset: CD45RA+ positively selected. In DNA form, the CDR3 reads TGCAGCGTTTTGAGCCGGGTCTGGCCCTATGGCTACACCTTC. Its protein is CSVLSRVWPYGYTF.